The clone carrying this T cell receptor (beta chain) was seen a handful of times. No antigen is known for it. CDR1 and CDR2 (germline): SQVTM, ANQGSEA. Trimming removed 7 bases at V and 4 bases at J, with 14 bases between. This CDR3 comprises 12 residues. Presence of unique molecular identifiers characterized the TCR beta cDNA libraries. T cells, about 0.9 to 11 million of them, yielded some 500,000 cDNA molecules. TCRdb used MiXCR to reprocess the PCR reads, holding one entry per CDR3 protein. This sample has 700,000 to 900,000 distinct CDR3 sequences, with approximately 44% found just once. The sample is drawn from a study of post-analysis software for immune sequencing data. Study-wide points: Roughly 5 TRBV segments (TRBV5-6, TRBV5-1 and TRBV20-1 among them) occurred more frequently in patients than in controls. F measure clustering grouped samples strongly by preparation batch. Versus controls, multiple sclerosis patients showed significantly lower diversity (normalized Chao1).

The source is a girl between 10 and 17 years old with multiple sclerosis. Sequencing used blood. The chain recombines TRBV29-1 with TRBJ2-7, with D possibly being TRBD1 (6 bases). DNA of the CDR3: TGCAGCGGCCGGGACACCGGTTACGAGCAGTACTTC. Translation gives CSGRDTGYEQYF.